The clone carrying this T cell receptor (beta chain) was found once. Its antigen is not identified. This CDR3 region has 13 residues. The germline V gene has CDR1 WNHNN and CDR2 SYGVQD (reference sequence). Deletions cut 10 bases from V and 6 bases from J, with 19 bases between. The PCR made use of 60 Vbeta and 13 Jbeta primers. Sequencing was performed with immunoSEQ multiplex PCR; in TCRdb, only in-frame clones are kept and a portion is missing. The sample has under 300,000 clones, around 81% seen once; the top ten hold around 8.6%. This entry comes from a study of cytomegalovirus exposure and HLA in healthy donors. Study observations and caveats: Most TCR sequences proved rare, with some public TCRs found in many donors.

This TCR was recovered from a woman aged 60 to 75 in good health and CMV-seropositive. The chain joins TRBV10-1 to TRBJ2-7, with D possibly matching TRBD1 (6 bases). The sequenced material came from PBMCs. The CDR3 spells CATGQLASGEQYF. The CDR3 DNA follows: TGCGCCACCGGACAGCTAGCCTCTGGCGAGCAGTACTTC.